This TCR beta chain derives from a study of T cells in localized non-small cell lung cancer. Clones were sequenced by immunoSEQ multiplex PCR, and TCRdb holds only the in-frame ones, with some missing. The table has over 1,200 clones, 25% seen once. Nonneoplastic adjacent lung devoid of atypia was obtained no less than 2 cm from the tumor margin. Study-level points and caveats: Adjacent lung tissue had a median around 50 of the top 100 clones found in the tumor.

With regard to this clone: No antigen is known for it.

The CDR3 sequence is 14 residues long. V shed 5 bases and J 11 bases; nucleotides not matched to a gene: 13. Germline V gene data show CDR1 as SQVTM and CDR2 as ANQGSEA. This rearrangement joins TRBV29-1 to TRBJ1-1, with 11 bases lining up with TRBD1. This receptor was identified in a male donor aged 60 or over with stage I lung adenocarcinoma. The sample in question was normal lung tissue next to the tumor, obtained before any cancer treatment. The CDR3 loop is CSVSTGTGGFSAFF. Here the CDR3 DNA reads TGCAGCGTTAGTACCGGGACAGGGGGATTTTCGGCTTTCTTT.